Sequencing of this TCR beta chain was carried out in a study of OX40 agonist ivuxolimab in advanced cancers. The CDR3 sequence is 11 residues long. Per the germline V gene, CDR1 is KGHSH and CDR2 is LQKENI. V dropped 5 bases and J dropped 2 bases, with 4 bases sitting between them. Clones were read by immunoSEQ multiplex PCR, and TCRdb kept only the in-frame ones, dropping some. The sample has 65,000 to 80,000 clones, approximately 91% seen once; the top ten hold approximately 0.7%. The source material was CD4+ or CD8+ T cells sorted from blood, sampled in a trial of the OX40 agonist ivuxolimab. The rearrangement links TRBV18 to TRBJ2-7; D uncertain. The clonotype comes from an adult with an advanced solid tumor such as melanoma, head and neck, liver or kidney cancer. The CDR3 is CASSDTYEQYF. The CDR3 DNA is TGTGCCAGCTCAGACACCTACGAGCAGTACTTC.